These 5 T cell receptor beta chains originate from one sample sequenced in a study of T-cell reconstitution after alpha-beta-depleted transplantation in children. Unique molecular identifiers were incorporated into the prepared TCRbeta library. TCRdb reprocessed the PCR reads with MiXCR, giving one entry per CDR3 protein. This table has more than 200,000 distinct CDR3 sequences, around 8.4% appearing once. The sequencing used PBMCs, mostly from graft donor cells, collected 360 days after TCRalphabeta/CD19-depleted stem cell transplant. The receptor source for this set is a male patient between 2 and 10 years old who had a stem cell transplant for acute myeloid leukemia, so the T cells may come from the graft donor.

This clonotype was seen at least ten times. J is TRBJ1-5 and V is TRBV12-3 or TRBV12-4, with 7 bases lining up with TRBD1. The CDR3 covers 18 residues. Losses at the gene ends were 5 bases for V and 0 bases for J; bases not matched to a gene: 13. DNA of the CDR3: TGTGCCAGCAGTCCCCGACAGGGAATGTATTATAGCAATCAGCCCCAGCATTTT. Amino acid sequence: CASSPRQGMYYSNQPQHF.

The chain recombines TRBV20-1 with TRBJ2-5; TRBD1 is a possible D gene (5 bases). CDR1 and CDR2 (germline): DFQATT, SNEGSKA (reference sequence). The CDR3 has 12 amino acids. The ends were cut back, 2 bases at V and 2 bases at J, with 6 bases in the middle. The CDR3 DNA reads TGCAGTGCTAGAAGGGGACAAGAGACCCAGTACTTC. It is translated as CSARRGQETQYF.

The rearrangement joins TRBV20-1 to TRBJ2-2; D perhaps matches TRBD2 (7 bases). Trimming shortened V by 1 base and J by 2 bases, and 11 bases separated the two germline ends. Germline values: CDR1 DFQATT, CDR2 SNEGSKA (reference sequence). The CDR3 is made up of 15 amino acids. DNA of the CDR3: TGCAGTGCTAGAGGGGGGGGGCGAAACACCGGGGAGCTGTTTTTT. Translating gives CSARGGGRNTGELFF.

This clonotype came up once. The chain couples TRBV25-1 to TRBJ2-5, with D possibly being TRBD1 (6 bases). CDR3 length equals 16 residues. CDR1 and CDR2 from the germline V gene are MGHDK and SYGVNS. V gave up 6 bases and J gave up 4 bases, with 21 bases separating them. CDR3 region: CASSALGAGLAETQYF. The CDR3, as DNA: TGTGCCAGCAGCGCCTTGGGGGCAGGGTTGGCAGAGACCCAGTACTTC.

This clonotype was observed many times. The V gene is TRBV5-1, the J gene TRBJ2-7; tentatively, D is TRBD1 (6 bases). Between the trimmed V and J ends, which lost 4 bases and 0 bases, there was a span of 11 bases. The germline V gene has CDR1 SGHRS and CDR2 YFSETQ. This CDR3 contains 14 residues. The CDR3 region is CASSPTQGSYEQYV. DNA for the CDR3: TGCGCCAGCAGCCCCACACAGGGCTCCTACGAGCAGTACGTC.